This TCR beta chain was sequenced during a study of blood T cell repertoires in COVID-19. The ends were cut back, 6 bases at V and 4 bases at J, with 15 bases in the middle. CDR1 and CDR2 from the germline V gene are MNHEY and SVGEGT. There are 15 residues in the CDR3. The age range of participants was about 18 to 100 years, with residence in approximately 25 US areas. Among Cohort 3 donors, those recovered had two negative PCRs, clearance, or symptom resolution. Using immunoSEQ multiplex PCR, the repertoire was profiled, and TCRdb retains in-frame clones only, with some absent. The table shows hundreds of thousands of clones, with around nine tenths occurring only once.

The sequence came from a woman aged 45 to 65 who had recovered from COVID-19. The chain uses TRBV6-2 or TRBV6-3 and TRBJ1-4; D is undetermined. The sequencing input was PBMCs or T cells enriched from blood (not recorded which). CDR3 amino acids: CASSLPRAFNEKLFF. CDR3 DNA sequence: TGTGCCAGCAGCCTACCACGAGCCTTTAATGAAAAACTGTTTTTT.